This T cell receptor (beta chain) comes out of a study of T cell repertoires in cytomegalovirus infection. V lost 2 bases and J 1 base, leaving 12 bases between the germline ends. There are 16 residues in the CDR3. CDR1 and CDR2 (germline): KGHSH, LQKENI. Via MiXCR, TCRdb re-called the reads, giving one row per CDR3 protein. The sample has roughly 230,000 distinct CDR3 sequences, approximately 13% seen once; the top ten hold roughly 1.7%. The clonotype originates from a human donor in good health (CMV status not recorded). Some clones in this sample may be carry-over from other donors' samples. The chain joins TRBV18 to TRBJ2-4; no clear D. The source material was PBMCs. The DNA for the CDR3 is TGTGCCAGCTCACCAGAGGCAGACACGGCCAAAAACATTCAGTACTTC. Translation: CASSPEADTAKNIQYF.